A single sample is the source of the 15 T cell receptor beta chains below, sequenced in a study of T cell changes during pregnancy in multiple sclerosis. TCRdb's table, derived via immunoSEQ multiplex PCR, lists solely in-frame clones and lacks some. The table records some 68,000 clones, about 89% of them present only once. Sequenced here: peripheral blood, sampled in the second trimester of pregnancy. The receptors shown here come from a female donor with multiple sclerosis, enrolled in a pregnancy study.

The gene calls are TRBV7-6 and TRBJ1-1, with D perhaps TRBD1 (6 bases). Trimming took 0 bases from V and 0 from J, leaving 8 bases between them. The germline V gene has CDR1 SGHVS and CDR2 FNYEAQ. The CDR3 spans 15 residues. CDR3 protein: CASSLAKGVNTEAFF. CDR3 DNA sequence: TGTGCCAGCAGCTTAGCGAAGGGGGTGAACACTGAAGCTTTCTTT.

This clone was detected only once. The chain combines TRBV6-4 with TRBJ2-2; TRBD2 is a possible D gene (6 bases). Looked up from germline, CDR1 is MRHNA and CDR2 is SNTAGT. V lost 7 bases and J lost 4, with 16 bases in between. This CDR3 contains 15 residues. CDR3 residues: CASTRGGDGTGELFF. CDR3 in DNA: TGTGCCAGCACCAGAGGAGGGGATGGCACCGGGGAGCTGTTTTTT.

CDR3 nucleotide sequence: TGTGCCAGCAGCTTAAGGTCGGCAGGCGACAACTATGGCTACACCTTC. Translation: CASSLRSAGDNYGYTF. The J gene is TRBJ1-2, the V gene TRBV27; D gene ambiguous. V lost 6 bases and J lost 2, with 19 bases in between. CDR3 size: 16 residues. Germline lookup yields CDR1 MNHEY and CDR2 SMNVEV (reference sequence).

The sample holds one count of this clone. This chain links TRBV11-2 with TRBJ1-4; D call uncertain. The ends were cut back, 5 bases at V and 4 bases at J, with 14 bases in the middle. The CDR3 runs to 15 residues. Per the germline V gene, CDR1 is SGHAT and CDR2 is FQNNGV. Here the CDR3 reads CASSPNQAHNEKLFF. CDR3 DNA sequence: TGTGCCAGCAGCCCTAATCAGGCCCATAATGAAAAACTGTTTTTT.

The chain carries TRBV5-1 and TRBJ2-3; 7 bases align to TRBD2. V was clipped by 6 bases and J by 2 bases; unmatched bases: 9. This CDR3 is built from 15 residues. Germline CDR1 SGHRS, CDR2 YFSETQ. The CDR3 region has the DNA TGCGCCAGCAATGGGGCGGGGGACCCCACAGATACGCAGTATTTT. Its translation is CASNGAGDPTDTQYF.

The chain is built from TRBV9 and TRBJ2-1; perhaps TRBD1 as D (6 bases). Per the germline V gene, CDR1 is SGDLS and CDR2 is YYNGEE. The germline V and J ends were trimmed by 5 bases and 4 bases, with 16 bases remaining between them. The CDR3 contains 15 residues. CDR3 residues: CASSSDRPLYNEQFF. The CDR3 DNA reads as TGTGCCAGCAGTTCAGACAGGCCCCTATACAATGAGCAGTTCTTC.

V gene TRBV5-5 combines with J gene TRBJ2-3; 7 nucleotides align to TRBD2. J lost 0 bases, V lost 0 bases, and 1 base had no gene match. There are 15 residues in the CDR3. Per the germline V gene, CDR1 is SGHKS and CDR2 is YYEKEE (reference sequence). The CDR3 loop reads CASSLVSGSTDTQYF. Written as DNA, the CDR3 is TGTGCCAGCAGCTTGGTTAGCGGGAGCACAGATACGCAGTATTTT.

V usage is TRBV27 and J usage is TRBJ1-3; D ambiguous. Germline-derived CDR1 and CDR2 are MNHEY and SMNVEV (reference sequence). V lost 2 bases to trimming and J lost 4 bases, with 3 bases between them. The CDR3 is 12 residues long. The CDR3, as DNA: TGTGCCAGCAGTTTACCAGGAAACACCATATATTTT. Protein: CASSLPGNTIYF.

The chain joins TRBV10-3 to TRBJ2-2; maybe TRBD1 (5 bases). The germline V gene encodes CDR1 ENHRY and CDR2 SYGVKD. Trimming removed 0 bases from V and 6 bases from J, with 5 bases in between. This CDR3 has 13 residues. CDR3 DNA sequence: TGTGCCATCAGTGAGTCAGGGGCCGGGGAGCTGTTTTTT. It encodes CAISESGAGELFF.

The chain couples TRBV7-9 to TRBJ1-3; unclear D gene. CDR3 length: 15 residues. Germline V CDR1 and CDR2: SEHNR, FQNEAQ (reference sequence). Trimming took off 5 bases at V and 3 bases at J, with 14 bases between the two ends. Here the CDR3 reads CASSRNREIGNTIYF. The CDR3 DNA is TGTGCCAGCAGCCGAAACAGAGAAATTGGAAACACCATATATTTT.

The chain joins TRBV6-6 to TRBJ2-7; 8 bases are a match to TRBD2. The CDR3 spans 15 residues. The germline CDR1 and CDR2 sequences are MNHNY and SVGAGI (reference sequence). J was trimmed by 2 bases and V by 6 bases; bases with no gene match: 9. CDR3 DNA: TGTGCCAGCAGCCCACTAGCGGACCATCCCTACGAGCAGTACTTC. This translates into CASSPLADHPYEQYF.

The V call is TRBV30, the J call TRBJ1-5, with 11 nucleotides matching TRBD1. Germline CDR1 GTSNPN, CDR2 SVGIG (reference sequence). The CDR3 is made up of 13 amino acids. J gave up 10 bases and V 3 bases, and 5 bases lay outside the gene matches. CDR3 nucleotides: TGTGCCTGGAGAACAAGGACAGGGGGCCCCCAGCATTTT. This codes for CAWRTRTGGPQHF.

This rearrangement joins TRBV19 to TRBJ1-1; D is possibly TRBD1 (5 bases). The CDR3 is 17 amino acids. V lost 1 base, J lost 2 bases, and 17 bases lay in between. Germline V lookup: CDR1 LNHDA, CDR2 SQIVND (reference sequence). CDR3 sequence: CASSIGPSGGTNTEAFF. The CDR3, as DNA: TGTGCCAGTAGTATAGGGCCCTCGGGCGGGACCAACACTGAAGCTTTCTTT.

DNA for the CDR3: TGTGCCAGCAGCGTCGGACAGGGGCAGGATCAGCCCCAGCATTTT. This codes for CASSVGQGQDQPQHF. The chain uses TRBV9 and TRBJ1-5; 9 nucleotides align to TRBD1. Unmatched junction bases numbered 5, after V lost 2 bases and J lost 5 bases. The length of the CDR3 is 15 residues. Per germline, CDR1 SGDLS and CDR2 YYNGEE.

The CDR3 is CASSLSGGYSYEQYF. For the CDR3, the DNA is TGTGCCAGCAGCCTTAGCGGGGGATACTCCTACGAGCAGTACTTC. V gene TRBV5-4 combines with J gene TRBJ2-7, with TRBD2 matching over 9 bases. With 4 bases clipped from V and 0 bases from J, the junction kept 5 bases outside the gene matches. Germline V gives CDR1 SGHNT, CDR2 YYREEE (reference sequence). This CDR3 is built from 15 residues.